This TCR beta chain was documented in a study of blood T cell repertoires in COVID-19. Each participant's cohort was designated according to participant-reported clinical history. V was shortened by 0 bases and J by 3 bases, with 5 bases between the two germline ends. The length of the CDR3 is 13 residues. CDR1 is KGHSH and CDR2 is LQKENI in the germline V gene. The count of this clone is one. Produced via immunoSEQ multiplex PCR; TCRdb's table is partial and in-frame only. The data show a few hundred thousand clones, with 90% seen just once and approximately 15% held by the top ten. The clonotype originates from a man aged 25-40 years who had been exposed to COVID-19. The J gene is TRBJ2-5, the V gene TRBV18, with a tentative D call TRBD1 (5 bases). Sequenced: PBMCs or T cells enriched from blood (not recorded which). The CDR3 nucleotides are TGTGCCAGCTCACCACCGACAGAAGAGACCCAGTACTTC. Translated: CASSPPTEETQYF.